This T cell receptor (beta chain) was identified in a study of blood T cell repertoires in COVID-19. Study context: Acute-phase and convalescent COVID-19 samples originated in the United States, Italy and Spain.

This clone has only one observation. Measured with immunoSEQ multiplex PCR; TCRdb has only the in-frame clones, and not every one. Of under 200,000 clones detected, around 80% appear once; the ten largest clones hold 6.5%. The CDR3 covers 13 residues. Trimming shortened V by 3 bases and J by 3 bases, and 8 bases separated the two germline ends. The germline V gene has CDR1 WNHNN and CDR2 SYGVQD (reference sequence). This sequence originates from a man between 65 and 79 years old with active or convalescent COVID-19. Sequenced material: peripheral blood. The chain is built from TRBV10-1 and TRBJ2-5; the D gene is possibly TRBD1 (7 bases). Here the CDR3 reads CASSDRGEETQYF. DNA of the CDR3: TGCGCCAGCAGTGACAGGGGGGAAGAGACCCAGTACTTC.